These 25 T cell receptor beta chains share one sample of origin, sequenced in a study of response to subunit inactivated influenza vaccine. MiXCR, applied by TCRdb to the RT-PCR reads, yields one record per CDR3 protein. The profile shows about 190,000 distinct CDR3 sequences, approximately 14% of them singletons. The source material was CD8+ T cells sorted from PBMCs, sampled 5 to 6 days after vaccination. These receptors were obtained from a man aged 50-60 years who received an inactivated influenza vaccine.

This clonotype has more than one count but fewer than ten. This chain joins TRBV4-2 and TRBJ2-5; D possibly matches TRBD1 or TRBD2 (6 bases each). The CDR3 spans 17 residues. The germline V gene has CDR1 LGHNA and CDR2 YNFKEQ. The V end lost 1 base, the J end lost 5 bases, and 20 bases lay between the germline ends. DNA of the CDR3: TGTGCCAGCAGCCAAGTAGATGTGCCGGGGGCCAGCGAGACCCAGTACTTC. Translating gives CASSQVDVPGASETQYF.

In this sample, this clonotype turned up a few times. In DNA form, the CDR3 reads TGTGCCAGCAGCTCCAGGACAGGGACCACAGATACGCAGTATTTT. Its protein is CASSSRTGTTDTQYF. The rearrangement joins TRBV13 to TRBJ2-3, with 8 bases matching TRBD1. V gave up 4 bases and J gave up 2 bases; unmatched junction bases: 5. This CDR3 has 15 residues. Per the germline V gene, CDR1 is PRHDT and CDR2 is FYEKMQ (reference sequence).

There are a few counts of this clonotype. This chain links TRBV28 with TRBJ2-3; tentative D call: TRBD2 (6 bases). Germline CDR1 MDHEN, CDR2 SYDVKM. The V and J ends lost 5 bases and 8 bases respectively, with 38 bases between them. The CDR3 spans 21 residues. This chain's CDR3 is CASSRATSLGVAFRPLGTQYF. As DNA, the CDR3 is TGTGCCAGCAGTCGAGCTACTAGCCTAGGAGTTGCCTTTCGGCCCCTAGGTACGCAGTATTTT.

The chain uses TRBV5-1 and TRBJ2-1, with a possible D match to TRBD2 (6 bases). The CDR3 length is 17 residues. The V and J ends lost 5 bases and 0 bases respectively, with 18 bases between them. Germline CDR1 reads SGHRS; CDR2 reads YFSETQ. CDR3 region: CASRPTSPSSSYNEQFF. The CDR3 DNA is TGCGCCAGCAGGCCAACTAGCCCCTCTAGCTCCTACAATGAGCAGTTCTTC.

This chain connects TRBV20-1 to TRBJ2-2, with D unclear. Trimming took off 0 bases at V and 6 bases at J, with 11 bases between the two ends. The CDR3 has 14 amino acids. Germline loops: CDR1 DFQATT, CDR2 SNEGSKA (reference sequence). The CDR3 protein is CSARDRSTSGELFF. CDR3 in DNA: TGCAGTGCTAGAGATAGAAGCACATCCGGGGAGCTGTTTTTT.

This clonotype was detected ten times or more. V is TRBV15 and J is TRBJ2-1; 12 bases match TRBD2. V lost 0 bases, J lost 6 bases, and 6 bases stayed unmatched. The CDR3 sequence is 17 residues long. Germline assignment: CDR1 LNHNV and CDR2 YYDKDF (reference sequence). The CDR3 reads CATSRDPTSGSTNEQFF. The CDR3, as DNA: TGTGCCACCAGCAGAGATCCGACTAGCGGGAGTACCAATGAGCAGTTCTTC.

The chain has TRBV2 and TRBJ2-7; D uncertain. Germline-derived CDR1 and CDR2 are SNHLY and FYNNEI. Trimming stripped 3 bases from V and 3 bases from J, with 12 bases between. CDR3 length: 14 residues. The CDR3 bases are TGTGCCAGCAGTGATAATAGCAGACACTACGAGCAGTACTTC. This sequence encodes CASSDNSRHYEQYF.

The chain employs TRBV7-9 and TRBJ2-1; 8 bases line up with TRBD2. In germline, CDR1 is SEHNR, CDR2 FQNEAQ (reference sequence). CDR3 length: 16 amino acids. V lost 1 base, J lost 4 bases, and 6 bases stayed unmatched. CDR3 region: CASSLVSGGWYNEQFF. In DNA, the CDR3 is TGTGCCAGCAGCTTAGTAAGCGGGGGCTGGTACAATGAGCAGTTCTTC.

This clonotype was counted at least ten times. The V call is TRBV4-3, the J call TRBJ2-5, with D perhaps matching TRBD1 (6 bases). The germline V gene encodes CDR1 LGHNA and CDR2 YSLEER. This CDR3 comprises 15 residues. V shed 0 bases and J shed 5 bases, with 13 bases lying between them. DNA for the CDR3: TGCGCCAGCAGCCAAGATCCGACAGGTTGGGAGACCCAGTACTTC. This translates into CASSQDPTGWETQYF.

The chain employs TRBV16 and TRBJ1-5, with 7 nucleotides matching TRBD1. The CDR3 spans 14 residues. Trimming took 4 bases from V and 6 from J; bases not matched to a gene: 6. The germline CDR1 and CDR2 sequences are KGHSY and FQNENV. CDR3 loop: CASSRNRGSQPQHF. CDR3 nucleotides: TGTGCCAGCAGCCGAAACAGGGGAAGTCAGCCCCAGCATTTT.

The chain links TRBV20-1 to TRBJ2-5; D uncertain. Trimming took 3 bases from V and 4 from J, leaving 12 bases between them. CDR1 and CDR2 (germline): DFQATT, SNEGSKA (reference sequence). The CDR3 is 13 residues long. DNA of the CDR3: TGCAGTGCTAGTATCCCCGCCAGAGAGACCCAGTACTTC. This gives the protein CSASIPARETQYF.

This clonotype was detected many times. The chain carries TRBV29-1 and TRBJ2-1; D could derive from TRBD1 or TRBD2 (6 bases each). Germline CDR1 SQVTM, CDR2 ANQGSEA. Trimming left V 6 bases short and J 6 bases short, with 15 bases between. This CDR3 has 13 residues. CDR3 region: CSVPVGGVNEQFF. The CDR3 bases are TGCAGCGTCCCCGTGGGGGGCGTCAATGAGCAGTTCTTC.

The V gene is TRBV5-1, the J gene TRBJ2-4; tentatively, D is TRBD2 (6 bases). Germline lookup yields CDR1 SGHRS and CDR2 YFSETQ. The CDR3 extends over 16 amino acids. Trimming took 4 bases from V and 3 from J, leaving 17 bases between them. CDR3 protein: CASSPTSRSGKNIQYF. CDR3 nucleotides: TGCGCCAGCAGCCCCACTAGCAGGAGTGGCAAAAACATTCAGTACTTC.

This clonotype has ten or more counts. The rearrangement uses TRBV12-3 or TRBV12-4 and TRBJ1-1, with D uncertain. V lost 7 bases and J 0 bases, leaving 9 bases between the germline ends. There are 13 residues in the CDR3. The CDR3 DNA is TGTGCCAGCATGTTGGTACTGAACACTGAAGCTTTCTTT. Translated: CASMLVLNTEAFF.

This clonotype was recorded a few times. This chain joins TRBV4-2 and TRBJ2-7; D possibly uses TRBD1 or TRBD2 (6 bases each). There are 15 residues in the CDR3. CDR1 is LGHNA and CDR2 is YNFKEQ in the germline V gene. Trimming shortened V by 0 bases and J by 3 bases, and 12 bases separated the two germline ends. The DNA of the CDR3 is TGTGCCAGCAGCCAAGAGCCCGGGGGCCTCTACGAGCAGTACTTC. Translation gives CASSQEPGGLYEQYF.

This clonotype appeared a few times. V usage is TRBV28 and J usage is TRBJ2-1; 16 nucleotides match TRBD2. J lost 7 bases, V lost 5 bases, and 5 bases had no gene match. The CDR3 is 16 amino acids. Germline CDR1 is MDHEN and CDR2 is SYDVKM. The CDR3 DNA reads TGTGCCAGCAGTCCGGGACTAGCGGGAGGGTTGAATGAGCAGTTCTTC. Translation gives CASSPGLAGGLNEQFF.

J is TRBJ2-7 and V is TRBV6-6; D remains unclear. The CDR3 totals 13 residues. The germline gives CDR1 MNHNY, CDR2 SVGAGI (reference sequence). Trimming removed 2 bases from V and 1 base from J, with 6 bases in between. The CDR3 protein is CASSYTESYEQYF. The CDR3 DNA reads TGTGCCAGCAGTTACACCGAATCCTACGAGCAGTACTTC.

This clonotype was counted a few times. The chain has TRBV20-1 and TRBJ2-1; D possibly matches TRBD1 or TRBD2 (5 bases each). The V and J ends lost 1 base and 3 bases respectively, with 13 bases between them. The germline V gene has CDR1 DFQATT and CDR2 SNEGSKA (reference sequence). The CDR3 length is 15 residues. CDR3 in amino acids: CSARGRDVYYNEQFF. CDR3 DNA sequence: TGCAGTGCTAGAGGCCGGGACGTCTACTACAATGAGCAGTTCTTC.

With respect to this clonotype: It is likely a read error, because the conserved phenylalanine at the end of the CDR3 is missing. No DNA is shown, since the ends of the CDR3 on it are uncertain; the CDR3 is the one TCRdb lists. This CDR3 reads CASSYSRTPAREPLV. The V call is TRBV6-5, the J call TRBJ1-1. The CDR3 length is 15 residues, termini included. Germline V lookup: CDR1 MNHEY, CDR2 SVGAGI.

The gene calls are TRBV29-1 and TRBJ2-7, with D uncertain. V shed 6 bases and J shed 2 bases, with 8 bases lying between them. This CDR3 has 11 residues. The germline CDR1 and CDR2 sequences are SQVTM and ANQGSEA. CDR3 region: CSVTDPYEQYF. The CDR3 DNA reads TGCAGCGTGACTGATCCCTACGAGCAGTACTTC.

A few counts support this clonotype. The V and J genes are TRBV24-1 and TRBJ2-1; no clear D. Trimming cost V 2 bases and J 0 bases, with 16 bases left between them. The germline gives CDR1 KGHDR, CDR2 SFDVKD. The CDR3 is 18 amino acids. In DNA, the CDR3 is TGTGCCACCAGTGATTCCGACTTCGGCGGAAGCTCCTACAATGAGCAGTTCTTC. Amino acid sequence: CATSDSDFGGSSYNEQFF.

This clonotype appeared a few times. This chain uses TRBV7-6 with TRBJ2-3; 7 bases match TRBD2. The CDR3 consists of 16 residues. The germline V gene encodes CDR1 SGHVS and CDR2 FNYEAQ. Trimming took 6 bases from V and 4 from J; bases not matched to a gene: 13. In DNA, the CDR3 is TGTGCCAGCAGGCCCCGAGGGAGGGCCTCTGCAGATACGCAGTATTTT. It translates to CASRPRGRASADTQYF.

This clonotype has ten or more counts. The CDR3 is CASSPGQGDYEQYF. The CDR3 DNA follows: TGTGCCAGCAGCCCGGGACAGGGGGACTACGAGCAGTACTTC. V gene TRBV7-2 combines with J gene TRBJ2-7, with 11 positions matching TRBD1. The trim removed 5 bases at V and 3 bases at J, leaving 3 bases unmatched. In germline, CDR1 is SGHTA, CDR2 FQGNSA. The CDR3 runs to 14 residues.

The CDR3 nucleotides read TGCAGTGCTAGGTCTGAATACGAGCAGTACTTC. It is translated as CSARSEYEQYF. This chain uses TRBV20-1 with TRBJ2-7, with D uncertain. This CDR3 region has 11 residues. Per germline, CDR1 DFQATT and CDR2 SNEGSKA (reference sequence). The V gene lost 3 bases and the J gene lost 4 bases, with 7 bases spanning the gap.

This clonotype was recorded a few times. The gene calls are TRBV20-1 and TRBJ1-2, with 11 bases matching TRBD1. Looked up from germline, CDR1 is DFQATT and CDR2 is SNEGSKA (reference sequence). The V segment lost 3 bases and the J segment 3 bases; nucleotides outside the gene matches: 6. The CDR3 has 15 amino acids. The CDR3 DNA reads as TGCAGTGCTAGGCACCCGGGACAGGGGGACTATGGCTACACCTTC. Translated: CSARHPGQGDYGYTF.